This T cell receptor beta chain was profiled in a study of cytomegalovirus exposure and HLA in healthy donors. Study-wide findings and caveats: Owing to their indistinguishability, certain V segments, notably TRBV6-2 and TRBV6-3, were excluded. Sequencing likely caused a cluster of highly shared sequence variants.

Concerning this clone: Its specificity is not known.

The V gene lost 3 bases and the J gene lost 1 base, with 7 bases spanning the gap. This CDR3 has 15 amino acids. Germline V gives CDR1 MNHEY, CDR2 SMNVEV (reference sequence). Unrecorded for this donor was the CMV serostatus. PCR amplification relied on 60 Vbeta primers (plus 13 Jbeta primers). Using immunoSEQ multiplex PCR, the repertoire was profiled, and TCRdb retains in-frame clones only, with some absent. The data show fewer than 90,000 clones, with 81% seen just once and approximately 7% held by the top ten. Sequenced input: PBMCs. The chain joins TRBV27 to TRBJ2-6; no definite D call. The receptor was derived from a human donor in good health. The CDR3 spells CASSFLSSGANVLTF. CDR3 in DNA: TGTGCCAGCAGTTTCTTGTCTTCTGGGGCCAACGTCCTGACTTTC. The whole variable domain, remainder taken from reference TRBV27 and TRBJ2-6, is EAQVTQNPRYLITVTGKKLTVTCSQNMNHEYMSWYRQDPGLGLRQIYYSMNVEVTDKGDVPEGYKVSRKEKRNFPLILESPSPNQTSLYFCASSFLSSGANVLTFGAGSRLTVL.